What follows are 31 T cell receptor beta chains derived from one specimen sequenced in a study of siplizumab effects on memory and regulatory T cells. Data came from immunoSEQ multiplex PCR; TCRdb stores just in-frame clones and leaves some out. In the table there are 100,000 or so clones, about nine tenths of which are singletons. The specimen was CD4+ T cells sorted from blood. The receptors here all came from a human donor in good health. Some clones in this sample may be carry-over from other donors' samples.

V and J are TRBV5-4 and TRBJ1-3; D is uncertain. CDR1 and CDR2 from the germline V gene are SGHNT and YYREEE (reference sequence). CDR3 length: 15 residues. V was trimmed by 0 bases and J by 0 bases, leaving 7 bases between them. CDR3 loop: CASSLDRNSGNTIYF. The DNA for the CDR3 is TGTGCCAGCAGCTTGGACAGAAACTCTGGAAACACCATATATTTT.

The chain couples TRBV14 to TRBJ1-3; 7 bases match TRBD1. Germline V CDR1 and CDR2: SGHDN, FVKESK. The trim removed 2 bases at V and 4 bases at J, leaving 5 bases unmatched. The CDR3 runs to 15 residues. The DNA of the CDR3 is TGTGCCAGCAGCCAACCCGGACAGGCCGGAAACACCATATATTTT. Its translation: CASSQPGQAGNTIYF.

This clone was found once. The chain couples TRBV19 to TRBJ2-7; weak D call: TRBD1 (6 bases). The CDR3 has 16 residues. Trimming stripped 4 bases from V and 2 bases from J, with 18 bases between. Per germline, CDR1 LNHDA and CDR2 SQIVND (reference sequence). The chain's CDR3 is CASSNPRGDTPYEQYF. CDR3 bases: TGTGCCAGTAGTAATCCCCGAGGGGACACCCCCTACGAGCAGTACTTC.

V and J are TRBV5-1 and TRBJ2-3, with 9 bases that match TRBD2. J lost 6 bases, V lost 0 bases, and 11 bases had no gene match. There are 17 residues in the CDR3. CDR1 is SGHRS and CDR2 is YFSETQ in the germline V gene. The CDR3 is CASSLGLAVLRADTQYF. The CDR3 DNA sequence: TGCGCCAGCAGCTTGGGACTAGCGGTCCTCAGGGCGGATACGCAGTATTTT.

V usage is TRBV2 and J usage is TRBJ2-5, with 7 bases lining up with TRBD2. The V gene end was trimmed by 3 bases and the J gene end by 3 bases; junction bases not matched to a gene: 7. The CDR3 has 15 residues. The V gene's germline CDR1 is SNHLY and CDR2 FYNNEI. For the CDR3, the DNA is TGTGCCAGCAGTGAGGGCGGGAGTGGAAAAGAGACCCAGTACTTC. Residues: CASSEGGSGKETQYF. The entire variable domain, with the rest obtained from reference TRBV2 and TRBJ2-5, is as follows: EPEVTQTPSHQVTQMGQEVILRCVPISNHLYFYWYRQILGQKVEFLVSFYNNEISEKSEIFDDQFSVERPDGSNFTLKIRSTKLEDSAMYFCASSEGGSGKETQYFGPGTRLLVL.

The chain is built from TRBV7-9 and TRBJ2-1; a possible D gene is TRBD2 (5 bases). V gave up 5 bases and J gave up 10 bases, with 9 bases separating them. Germline assignment: CDR1 SEHNR and CDR2 FQNEAQ (reference sequence). CDR3 length equals 11 residues. CDR3 nucleotide sequence: TGTGCCAGCAGCGATCGAGGGGAGCAGTTCTTC. The encoded protein is CASSDRGEQFF.

CDR3 DNA sequence: TGCGCCAGCAGCTTGATGGGAGGGGAGTACAATGAGCAGTTCTTC. Translating gives CASSLMGGEYNEQFF. The V call is TRBV5-1, the J call TRBJ2-1; 7 nucleotides align to TRBD2. With V trimmed by 1 base and J by 4 bases, 5 bases remained unmatched. Germline V lookup: CDR1 SGHRS, CDR2 YFSETQ. This CDR3 has 15 amino acids.

The J gene is TRBJ1-1, the V gene TRBV11-2; D is ambiguous. V was pared by 5 bases and J by 0 bases, with 10 bases between. CDR1 and CDR2 from the germline V gene are SGHAT and FQNNGV. This CDR3 spans 14 amino acids. The CDR3 sequence is CASSQLGLNTEAFF. DNA for the CDR3: TGTGCCAGCAGCCAATTGGGTCTGAACACTGAAGCTTTCTTT.

The chain has TRBV19 and TRBJ2-2; possible D gene TRBD2, 5 bases. Trimming removed 11 bases at V and 6 bases at J, with 13 bases between. The CDR3 sequence is 12 residues long. Germline values: CDR1 LNHDA, CDR2 SQIVND (reference sequence). CDR3 sequence: CAVGRDAGELFF. The CDR3 DNA reads as TGTGCCGTAGGGAGAGACGCCGGGGAGCTGTTTTTT. Drawing the rest from reference TRBV19 and TRBJ2-2, the complete variable domain is DGGITQSPKYLFRKEGQNVTLSCEQNLNHDAMYWYRQDPGQGLRLIYYSQIVNDFQKGDIAEGYSVSREKKESFPLTVTSAQKNPTAFYLCAVGRDAGELFFGEGSRLTVL.

The chain uses TRBV7-9 and TRBJ2-1, with 7 bases aligning to TRBD1. The CDR3 has 15 amino acids. V lost 6 bases, J lost 3 bases, and 8 bases stayed unmatched. CDR1 is SEHNR, CDR2 FQNEAQ, per germline (reference sequence). The CDR3 coding sequence is TGTGCCAGCAGTTCGGACAGGACGAACTACAATGAGCAGTTCTTC. Translated: CASSSDRTNYNEQFF.

The CDR3: CASSSESGFWDTQYF. CDR3 sequence (DNA): TGTGCCAGTAGCTCCGAATCAGGTTTTTGGGATACGCAGTATTTT. The chain couples TRBV19 to TRBJ2-3; no firm D call. CDR3 size: 15 residues. V shed 6 bases and J shed 6 bases, with 19 bases lying between them. Germline-derived CDR1 and CDR2 are LNHDA and SQIVND (reference sequence).

The chain recombines TRBV4-2 with TRBJ2-2; 9 bases map to TRBD2. In germline, CDR1 is LGHNA, CDR2 YNFKEQ. J lost 0 bases, V lost 2 bases, and 4 bases had no gene match. CDR3 length: 17 residues. The CDR3 loop is CASSQLLAGSNTGELFF. CDR3 coding DNA: TGTGCCAGCAGCCAACTGCTAGCGGGGTCGAACACCGGGGAGCTGTTTTTT.

J is TRBJ2-7 and V is TRBV9; perhaps TRBD1 as D (6 bases). Germline lookup yields CDR1 SGDLS and CDR2 YYNGEE. Trimming stripped 2 bases from V and 7 bases from J, with 16 bases between. The CDR3 has 14 residues. CDR3 loop: CASSVRDNRGEQYF. DNA for the CDR3: TGTGCCAGCAGCGTCCGGGACAATAGAGGAGAGCAGTACTTC.

The V and J genes are TRBV5-1 and TRBJ2-3, with 7 positions matching TRBD2. CDR1 and CDR2 from the germline V gene are SGHRS and YFSETQ. The V segment lost 0 bases and the J segment 0 bases; nucleotides outside the gene matches: 7. This CDR3 spans 17 amino acids. The CDR3 region is CASSLDSGGLSTDTQYF. CDR3 nucleotides: TGCGCCAGCAGCTTGGACTCGGGGGGACTAAGCACAGATACGCAGTATTTT.

The rearrangement joins TRBV7-9 to TRBJ2-6; 9 bases fit TRBD2. Germline CDR1 is SEHNR and CDR2 is FQNEAQ (reference sequence). The CDR3 is 19 amino acids. Germline trimming cut 2 bases from V and 3 bases from J; bases unmatched to any gene: 11. This CDR3 is CASSLFRREGLVGANVLTF. CDR3 DNA sequence: TGTGCCAGCAGCTTATTCCGGCGGGAGGGCCTGGTTGGGGCCAACGTCCTGACTTTC.

The genes are TRBV5-1 and TRBJ2-5; TRBD1 aligns across 9 bases. Per germline, CDR1 SGHRS and CDR2 YFSETQ. The CDR3 is 15 amino acids. The V segment lost 0 bases and the J segment 4 bases; nucleotides outside the gene matches: 4. The CDR3 nucleotides are TGCGCCAGCAGCTTGGGGGACAGGGATCGAGAGACCCAGTACTTC. Amino acid sequence: CASSLGDRDRETQYF.

The V call is TRBV25-1, the J call TRBJ2-1, with a possible D match to TRBD2 (5 bases). CDR1 is MGHDK and CDR2 is SYGVNS in the germline V gene. The CDR3 contains 14 residues. V was pared by 2 bases and J by 3 bases, with 8 bases between. Here the CDR3 reads CASSEHGDYNEQFF. The CDR3 DNA is TGTGCCAGCAGTGAACACGGGGACTACAATGAGCAGTTCTTC.

This chain uses TRBV2 with TRBJ2-1, with 10 bases lining up with TRBD2. Germline CDR1 is SNHLY and CDR2 is FYNNEI. CDR3 size: 15 residues. J lost 3 bases, V lost 6 bases, and 5 bases had no gene match. The CDR3 coding sequence is TGTGCCAGCAGACCCATAGCGGGAGGCTACAATGAGCAGTTCTTC. Protein: CASRPIAGGYNEQFF.

The chain employs TRBV10-3 and TRBJ2-7, with 7 nucleotides matching TRBD2. V lost 6 bases and J lost 0; bases outside the gene matches: 5. The germline V gene encodes CDR1 ENHRY and CDR2 SYGVKD. The CDR3 is made up of 14 amino acids. CDR3: CAIRWEGSSYEQYF. The CDR3 nucleotides are TGTGCCATCAGATGGGAGGGCAGCTCCTACGAGCAGTACTTC.

This chain joins TRBV28 and TRBJ1-5; 8 bases fit TRBD1. CDR3 length equals 13 residues. Losses at the gene ends were 11 bases for V and 2 bases for J; bases not matched to a gene: 5. Per germline, CDR1 MDHEN and CDR2 SYDVKM. In nucleotides, the CDR3 is TGTGCCGGGAAGACAGGGGGCAATCAGCCCCAGCATTTT. It translates to CAGKTGGNQPQHF. The whole variable domain, filled in from reference TRBV28 and TRBJ1-5, reads DVKVTQSSRYLVKRTGEKVFLECVQDMDHENMFWYRQDPGLGLRLIYFSYDVKMKEKGDIPEGYSVSREKKERFSLILESASTNQTSMYLCAGKTGGNQPQHFGDGTRLSIL.

This chain joins TRBV28 and TRBJ2-7; 7 bases fit TRBD2. CDR1 is MDHEN, CDR2 SYDVKM, per germline. V was clipped by 8 bases and J by 3 bases; unmatched bases: 10. The CDR3 contains 14 residues. The CDR3: CASRSERGFYEQYF. CDR3 sequence (DNA): TGTGCCAGCCGGAGCGAGCGGGGTTTCTACGAGCAGTACTTC. Combining the CDR3 with reference TRBV28 and TRBJ2-7 gives the whole variable domain DVKVTQSSRYLVKRTGEKVFLECVQDMDHENMFWYRQDPGLGLRLIYFSYDVKMKEKGDIPEGYSVSREKKERFSLILESASTNQTSMYLCASRSERGFYEQYFGPGTRLTVT.

The chain combines TRBV13 with TRBJ2-7; D not resolved. The germline CDR1 and CDR2 sequences are PRHDT and FYEKMQ (reference sequence). V was cut by 0 bases and J by 6 bases, with 15 bases left in between. The CDR3 totals 15 residues. In DNA form, the CDR3 reads TGTGCCAGCAGCTTAGGCCTGAACACGAGAGGCGAGCAGTACTTC. Translated, it gives CASSLGLNTRGEQYF.

The chain links TRBV5-1 to TRBJ2-1; 8 nucleotides match TRBD1. Germline CDR1 and CDR2: SGHRS and YFSETQ. The junction had 4 bases not matched to a gene; V was cut back by 1 base and J by 7 bases. The CDR3 consists of 14 residues. CDR3 sequence (DNA): TGCGCCAGCAGCTTGCAGGGGGCGGGAAATGAGCAGTTCTTC. The encoded protein is CASSLQGAGNEQFF. The full variable domain, completed using reference TRBV5-1 and TRBJ2-1, is KAGVTQTPRYLIKTRGQQVTLSCSPISGHRSVSWYQQTPGQGLQFLFEYFSETQRNKGNFPGRFSGRQFSNSRSEMNVSTLELGDSALYLCASSLQGAGNEQFFGPGTRLTVL.

This chain connects TRBV2 to TRBJ2-6; no firm D call. This CDR3 spans 14 amino acids. The V gene's germline CDR1 is SNHLY and CDR2 FYNNEI. The V end lost 6 bases, the J end lost 0 bases, and 6 bases lay between the germline ends. The CDR3 nucleotides are TGTGCCAGCAGCCCGAGCTCTGGGGCCAACGTCCTGACTTTC. It encodes CASSPSSGANVLTF. The entire variable domain, with the rest obtained from reference TRBV2 and TRBJ2-6, is as follows: EPEVTQTPSHQVTQMGQEVILRCVPISNHLYFYWYRQILGQKVEFLVSFYNNEISEKSEIFDDQFSVERPDGSNFTLKIRSTKLEDSAMYFCASSPSSGANVLTFGAGSRLTVL.

The chain is built from TRBV7-9 and TRBJ2-3, with 7 bases lining up with TRBD2. Germline values: CDR1 SEHNR, CDR2 FQNEAQ (reference sequence). Trimming cost V 8 bases and J 5 bases; bases outside gene matches: 16. The CDR3 is 16 amino acids. The CDR3 region is CASPLGGSGPGDTQYF. DNA for the CDR3: TGTGCCAGCCCCCTTGGCGGGAGCGGGCCCGGAGATACGCAGTATTTT.

CDR3 bases: TGTGCCAGCAGCTTCAGAGCTAACTATGGCTACACCTTC. It yields the protein CASSFRANYGYTF. V is TRBV5-6 and J is TRBJ1-2; no clear D. The CDR3 runs to 13 residues. V lost 2 bases and J 0 bases, leaving 5 bases between the germline ends. CDR1 SGHDT and CDR2 YYEEEE come from the germline V gene.

This clone was counted once. The chain carries TRBV11-2 and TRBJ1-2, with 7 bases fitting TRBD1. This CDR3 comprises 14 residues. J gave up 4 bases and V 6 bases, and 8 bases lay outside the gene matches. Germline V gives CDR1 SGHAT, CDR2 FQNNGV. CDR3 sequence (DNA): TGTGCCAGCAGGGGTTTCGGGACAGTCTATGGCTACACCTTC. It is translated as CASRGFGTVYGYTF.

This clone was seen just once. The chain couples TRBV27 to TRBJ2-1; D call uncertain. The CDR3 is 13 residues long. V was shortened by 2 bases and J by 3 bases, with 5 bases between the two germline ends. In germline, CDR1 is MNHEY, CDR2 SMNVEV (reference sequence). In nucleotides, the CDR3 is TGTGCCAGCAGTTTAAACGTCTACAATGAGCAGTTCTTC. This sequence encodes CASSLNVYNEQFF.

The chain recombines TRBV28 with TRBJ1-5; D gene uncertain. This CDR3 has 15 residues. Germline V gene lookup returns CDR1 MDHEN and CDR2 SYDVKM. V lost 1 base and J lost 9, with 16 bases in between. Here the CDR3 reads CASSLYRRGVGPQHF. CDR3 nucleotides: TGTGCCAGCAGTTTATATCGTCGGGGTGTCGGGCCCCAGCATTTT.

The chain combines TRBV15 with TRBJ2-1, with a tentative D call TRBD2 (5 bases). The CDR3 totals 14 residues. Trimming left V 5 bases short and J 9 bases short, with 17 bases between. Germline-derived CDR1 and CDR2 are LNHNV and YYDKDF (reference sequence). The CDR3 is CATSPQREISEQFF. DNA for the CDR3: TGTGCCACCAGCCCCCAGAGGGAGATCAGTGAGCAGTTCTTC. Filled out from reference TRBV15 and TRBJ2-1, the complete variable domain reads DAMVIQNPRYQVTQFGKPVTLSCSQTLNHNVMYWYQQKSSQAPKLLFHYYDKDFNNEADTPDNFQSRRPNTSFCFLDIRSPGLGDTAMYLCATSPQREISEQFFGPGTRLTVL.

This clone was counted once. The chain carries TRBV5-4 and TRBJ1-2; 9 bases line up with TRBD1. The V and J ends lost 5 bases and 6 bases, in that order; junction bases with no gene match: 11. There are 15 residues in the CDR3. CDR1 SGHNT and CDR2 YYREEE come from the germline V gene (reference sequence). The CDR3: CASRALVGQGHGYTF. Here the CDR3 DNA reads TGTGCCAGCAGAGCTTTAGTGGGACAGGGCCATGGCTACACCTTC.